In this sample, the clone carrying this TCR beta chain turned up once. The sample originates from a study of blood T cell repertoires in COVID-19. From germline, CDR1 is SGHAT and CDR2 FQNNGV. Trimming took off 0 bases at V and 4 bases at J, with 13 bases between the two ends. CDR3 length equals 16 residues. Generated by immunoSEQ multiplex PCR, the TCRdb table keeps only in-frame clones and is missing some. The sample lists around 160,000 clones, 87% seen once, with about 4% in the top ten. Sequences were obtained from PBMCs or T cells enriched from blood (not recorded which). The chain is built from TRBV11-2 and TRBJ2-1; no reliable D call. This sequence originates from a woman aged 40 to 55 who had been exposed to COVID-19. This CDR3 reads CASSLEARVLYNEQFF. The CDR3 DNA reads as TGTGCCAGCAGCTTAGAAGCCCGGGTCCTATACAATGAGCAGTTCTTC. Combining the CDR3 with reference TRBV11-2 and TRBJ2-1 gives the whole variable domain EAGVAQSPRYKIIEKRQSVAFWCNPISGHATLYWYQQILGQGPKLLIQFQNNGVVDDSQLPKDRFSAERLKGVDSTLKIQPAKLEDSAVYLCASSLEARVLYNEQFFGPGTRLTVL.